The text below deals with one T cell receptor beta chain. This clonotype was picked up a small number of times. Its antigen is not yet known. Base-call qualities are not available, and no considerably larger clone is one nucleotide away. This sample was included in a study of T-cell memory formation after mild COVID-19 listed by TCRdb under 2021. For the study in its entirety: TCR sequence clusters from the two donors were largely donor specific. The cohort comprised two young, previously healthy adult volunteers, one female and one male. Longitudinal TCRalpha and TCRbeta repertoire sequencing tracked T-cell clones expanding and contracting after mild COVID-19 in two donors. Broad study findings and their caveats: Contracting CD4+ clones were found mainly in CM and EM memory subsets, while CD8+ clones were enriched in EMRA. Balanced CD4/CD8 phenotypes were observed for clones contracting from day 15 to 85, whereas a bias towards CD4+ was observed for a second wave of clones expanding from day 15 to 37. The detection of some responding clones in pre-infection memory suggests that pre-existing cross-reactive memory T cells joined the SARS-CoV-2 response. The second-wave clones that peaked on day 37 were not confirmed to be SARS-CoV-2 specific. Only a couple of mild cases were covered in the study, and larger cohorts including severe cases with pre-infection samples were considered necessary.

Germline trimming: 0 bases from V, 6 bases from J; junction bases outside gene matches: 5. The CDR3 spans 15 residues, from the cysteine through the phenylalanine. CDR3 DNA is the only sequence kept; it has 45 bases, read in frame from the first base. The germline V gene supplies CDR1 SGDLS and CDR2 YYNGEE. Ficoll-Paque density gradient centrifugation was used to isolate PBMCs. The sequencing machine was an Illumina NovaSeq 6000. Using 5'RACE with constant-segment primers, TCRalpha and TCRbeta cDNA libraries were constructed, with sample barcodes and unique molecular identifiers added in the process. Trizol reagent was used to extract RNA from every sample. Amplification of the libraries took two PCR steps, and the second step added a second sample barcode plus Illumina TruSeq adapters. Libraries were sequenced on an Illumina NovaSeq with 2 x 150 bp paired-end reads. Per the source publication's procedure: The reads were demultiplexed and collapsed into UMI-guided consensus sequences using migec v1.2.7. With mixcr v2.1.11, UMI consensuses were aligned to TRA and TRB V and J templates and assembled into clonotypes. A clonotype was counted as expanded or contracted only when both edgeR and NoisET called the clonotype significant, with the noise models trained on biological replicates. edgeR calls used a false discovery rate-adjusted p below 0.01 and a log2 fold-change threshold of 1. As an exploratory analysis of dynamics, max-normalized trajectories of the 1000 most abundant clonotypes were examined by PCA with hierarchical clustering. Separately sequenced CD4+ and CD8+ repertoires were used to assign the CD4 or CD8 phenotype of responding clones. TCRdb itself trimmed the public reads at Q25 with fastp, ran MiXCR and retained productive beta chains. Entries that share a CDR3 protein sequence are merged under the most common genes and DNA. The V and J calls, along with clone size, are taken from TCRdb and not from the paper's own processing. Here the sample has about 180,000 distinct CDR3 sequences; approximately 18% occur a single time. The ten biggest clones cover roughly 3.9% of the sample.

The rearrangement joined TRBV9 to TRBJ2-4, and 8 junctional nucleotides match TRBD1. The TCR was taken from a man between 18 and 29 years old who had mild COVID-19 (a few samples of this study predate the infection). The sample titles of this study are shuffled in the database, so cell type and time point are left out; the donor was told from shared clones. Sequencing input: PBMCs or a T cell subset sorted from them (not recorded which). CDR3 reads: CASSVAQGQGNIQYF. The DNA is TGTGCCAGCAGCGTAGCTCAAGGACAGGGAAACATTCAGTACTTC.